These T cell receptor beta chains were read from a single sample in a study of cytomegalovirus exposure and HLA in healthy donors. Clones were read by immunoSEQ multiplex PCR, and TCRdb kept only the in-frame ones, dropping some. The sample contains about 120,000 clones, roughly 89% of which appear only once. The sample comprised PBMCs. These receptors came from a woman under 30 in good health and CMV-seronegative. Both conserved end residues are part of each CDR3.

j_gene,len,v_gene,CDR3aa
TRBJ1-2,16,TRBV9,CASSVDGGGGGDGYTF
TRBJ2-5,16,TRBV5-1,CASSLAGSAGEETQYF
TRBJ2-1,18,TRBV19,CASSIRHRGLAGDNEQFF
TRBJ2-1,12,TRBV30,CAWRESTDEQFF
TRBJ1-1,15,TRBV5-1,CASSPDGRENTEAFF
TRBJ2-5,13,TRBV5-6,CASSLVAEETQYF
TRBJ2-1,16,TRBV18,CASSPAQGVSYNEQFF
TRBJ2-6,19,TRBV30,CALVPGQIFTSSGANVLTF
TRBJ2-1,16,TRBV11-2,CASSRTDSSRNNEQFF
TRBJ2-2,17,TRBV12-5,CASGLGGLAESTGELFF
TRBJ2-1,16,TRBV28,CASSLQGSGVQNEQFF
TRBJ2-3,15,TRBV5-1,CASSLPGGNTDTQYF
TRBJ2-2,16,TRBV6-6,CASLDRGAAFTGELFF
TRBJ1-2,13,TRBV2,CASRDRLADGYTF
TRBJ1-3,14,TRBV6-5,CASSYSARGNTIYF
TRBJ2-7,13,TRBV2,CASSADRVHEQYF
TRBJ1-1,14,TRBV29-1,CSVEGLGGATEAFF
TRBJ2-7,14,TRBV6-5,CASSYSRGGVEQYF
TRBJ2-1,15,TRBV9,CASSLLVETYNEQFF
TRBJ2-1,14,TRBV19,CASRGGLGGNEQFF
TRBJ2-5,16,TRBV6-1,CASSEFFAGVEETQYF
TRBJ2-7,14,TRBV27,CASGDPGQGSLQYF
TRBJ1-4,14,TRBV19,CASSISNVREKLFF
TRBJ2-1,11,TRBV19,CASSGHNEQFF
TRBJ1-3,17,TRBV6-7,CASSLRRTANSGNTIYF
TRBJ2-1,16,TRBV9,CASSGWTSGIYNEQFF
TRBJ1-5,16,TRBV28,CASSLGQGSYNQPQHF
TRBJ2-3,12,TRBV30,CACRGFTDTQYF
TRBJ2-2,14,TRBV28,CASSVSGSDGELFF
TRBJ2-3,15,TRBV6-4,CASSDASGSTDTQYF
TRBJ2-1,14,TRBV4-3,CASSQDRGGNEQFF
TRBJ2-1,15,TRBV7-9,CASSFMGQTYNEQFF
TRBJ2-4,15,TRBV2,CASSVDILAKNIQYF
TRBJ2-7,13,TRBV6-1,CASSARNPYEQYF
TRBJ2-2,15,TRBV29-1,CSVEELAGNTGELFF
TRBJ2-1,16,TRBV6-1,CASSESETSGHNEQFF
TRBJ2-2,16,TRBV4-2,CASSLGLSAYTGELFF
TRBJ1-6,15,TRBV6-6,CASSPGQGRNSPLHF
TRBJ2-2,16,TRBV6-1,CASSERTSGPTGELFF
TRBJ1-1,17,TRBV30,CAWSRRYASNVNTEAFF
TRBJ2-7,14,TRBV19,CASRHTGGFDEQYF
TRBJ2-3,15,TRBV5-6,CASSLAAGRTDTQYF
TRBJ2-1,15,TRBV4-1,CASSQVEASYNEQFF
TRBJ2-3,16,TRBV29-1,CSVEDHKRASTDTQYF
TRBJ2-5,15,TRBV12-5,CASGSERGGRETQYF
TRBJ1-4,13,TRBV6-6,CASGRTTNEKLFF
TRBJ2-1,13,TRBV28,CAITTSGRSEQFF
TRBJ2-1,15,TRBV6-1,CASSPGDIILWEQFF
TRBJ2-1,15,TRBV30,CAWCPGLAGGREQFF
TRBJ1-2,18,TRBV27,CASRPESLVFGGEYGYTF
TRBJ1-3,16,TRBV28,CASSARQGWRGNTIYF